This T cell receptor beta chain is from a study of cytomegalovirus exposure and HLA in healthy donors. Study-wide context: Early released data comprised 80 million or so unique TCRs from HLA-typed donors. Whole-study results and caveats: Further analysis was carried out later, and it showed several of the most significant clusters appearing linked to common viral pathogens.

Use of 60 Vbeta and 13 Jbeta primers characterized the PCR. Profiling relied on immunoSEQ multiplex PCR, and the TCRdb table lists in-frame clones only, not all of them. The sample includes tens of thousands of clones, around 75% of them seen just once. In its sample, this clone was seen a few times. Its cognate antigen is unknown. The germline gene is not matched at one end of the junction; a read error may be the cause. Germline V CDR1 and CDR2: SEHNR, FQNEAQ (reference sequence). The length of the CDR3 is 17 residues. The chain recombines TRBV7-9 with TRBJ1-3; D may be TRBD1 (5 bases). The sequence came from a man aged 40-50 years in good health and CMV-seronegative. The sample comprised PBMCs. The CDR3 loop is CSSTGTLTLYSGNTIYF. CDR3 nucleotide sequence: TGTTCCAGCACCGGGACTCTAACCCTTTACTCTGGAAACACCATATATTTT.